A selection of T cell receptor beta chains follows, all from one sample in a study of identical twins. TCRdb passed the 5' RACE reads through MiXCR, listing each CDR3 protein once. Among hundreds of thousands of distinct CDR3 sequences listed, under 9% were seen once. These data also formed part of another study, on yellow fever vaccine responses in identical twins.

Sequenced input: PBMCs. Source of these receptors: a woman under 30 in good health. Each CDR3 is given with its conserved first and last residue. Each record gives: J gene, D gene, V gene, clone size, CDR3 DNA, CDR3 protein. D genes are given only for firm matches. Clone sizes are given selectively: once, few, many, or a class where the clone is expanded.

J: TRBJ2-7; D: .; V: TRBV5-1; size: many; DNA: TGTGCCAGCAGTTTGGGGGGTCGCGAGCAGTACTTC; CDR3: CASSLGGREQYF
J: TRBJ1-1; D: .; V: TRBV5-1; size: .; DNA: TGCGCCAGCAGCTCGCACCTGGCAAAGGCCGAAGCTTTCTTT; CDR3: CASSSHLAKAEAFF
J: TRBJ2-1; D: TRBD2; V: TRBV27; size: .; DNA: TGTGCCAGCAGTTTCCTAGCGGGAGGTAACAATGAGCAGTTCTTC; CDR3: CASSFLAGGNNEQFF
J: TRBJ2-1; D: TRBD1; V: TRBV6-5; size: .; DNA: TGTGCCAGCAGTTACTCGAGGACAGGACAAAGCTACAATGAGCAGTTCTTC; CDR3: CASSYSRTGQSYNEQFF
J: TRBJ2-5; D: .; V: TRBV20-1; size: .; DNA: TGCAGTGCTAGTGCAGATCAAGAGACCCAGTACTTC; CDR3: CSASADQETQYF
J: TRBJ2-1; D: TRBD2; V: TRBV20-1; size: .; DNA: TGCTGTGCTAGGAGGACTAGCGGACCCAATGAGCAGTTCTTC; CDR3: CCARRTSGPNEQFF
J: TRBJ2-1; D: TRBD2; V: TRBV24-1; size: many; DNA: TGTGCATCCGGGACTAGCGGGAGTCAGCAGTTCTTC; CDR3: CASGTSGSQQFF
J: TRBJ1-5; D: .; V: TRBV7-8; size: many; DNA: TGTGCCAGCAGCTTAGAGTGGGATCAGCCCCAGCATTTT; CDR3: CASSLEWDQPQHF
J: TRBJ2-4; D: TRBD2; V: TRBV9; size: .; DNA: TGTGCCAGCAGCGTAGATCCGGGACTAGCAGCCAAAAACATTCAGTACTTC; CDR3: CASSVDPGLAAKNIQYF
J: TRBJ1-1; D: .; V: TRBV12-3/TRBV12-4; size: few; DNA: TGTGCCAGCAGTTTTTGGGGGGGGGGGTCGCGAGCAACTGAAGCTTTCTTT; CDR3: CASSFWGGGSRATEAFF
J: TRBJ2-1; D: .; V: TRBV11-2; size: few; DNA: TGTGCCAGCAGCTTAGAGAACTCACTGAGCTCCTACAATGAGCAGTTCTTC; CDR3: CASSLENSLSSYNEQFF
J: TRBJ2-1; D: TRBD2; V: TRBV18; size: .; DNA: TGTGCCAGCTCAGTAAGCGGGGACCCCCGTTCCGAGCAGTTCTTC; CDR3: CASSVSGDPRSEQFF
J: TRBJ1-1; D: TRBD1; V: TRBV5-5; size: few; DNA: TGTGCCAGCAGCCCGGGACAGGGAAAAATGAACACTGAAGCTTTCTTT; CDR3: CASSPGQGKMNTEAFF
J: TRBJ1-4; D: .; V: TRBV9; size: few; DNA: TGTGCCAGCAGCGTAGGAGGGCGGGTCTCCGGAGCTAATGAAAAACTGTTTTTT; CDR3: CASSVGGRVSGANEKLFF
J: TRBJ2-3; D: .; V: TRBV20-1; size: .; DNA: TGCAGTGCTCCTAGGTTCGGGGGCCGAGGCGATACGCAGTATTTT; CDR3: CSAPRFGGRGDTQYF
J: TRBJ2-5; D: .; V: TRBV11-2; size: few; DNA: TGTGCCAGCACCCTCCAAGAGACCCAGTACTTC; CDR3: CASTLQETQYF
J: TRBJ2-7; D: TRBD2; V: TRBV5-1; size: few; DNA: TGCGCCAGTCGGGGGGTACTAGCGGCTCGCGACGAGCAGTACTTC; CDR3: CASRGVLAARDEQYF
J: TRBJ1-3; D: .; V: TRBV12-3/TRBV12-4; size: .; DNA: TGTGCCAGCAGAAGGGGTCCCCGAGGAAACACCATATATTTT; CDR3: CASRRGPRGNTIYF
J: TRBJ2-1; D: TRBD1; V: TRBV24-1; size: few; DNA: TGTGCCACCAGTGATGGCGGACAGGGGGCCGATGAGCAGTTCTTC; CDR3: CATSDGGQGADEQFF
J: TRBJ2-5; D: .; V: TRBV7-2; size: .; DNA: TGTGCCAGCACCAAGGACAGACGTACAGAGACCCAGTACTTC; CDR3: CASTKDRRTETQYF